The 27 T cell receptor beta chains below all came from one sample that was sequenced in a study of blood T cell repertoires in COVID-19. Assay used: immunoSEQ multiplex PCR; TCRdb lists only in-frame clones, some missing. The sample carries some 90,000 clones, 70% to 90% recorded once. The sequencing input was peripheral blood. All receptors come from a human donor in a cohort sampled during active COVID-19.

The rearrangement links TRBV20-1 to TRBJ2-1; possibly TRBD2 for D (6 bases). Germline CDR1 reads DFQATT; CDR2 reads SNEGSKA (reference sequence). The CDR3 is made up of 18 amino acids. With 3 bases removed from V and 4 bases from J, the gap between germline ends came to 25 bases. CDR3 coding DNA: TGCAGTGCTAGTACGGGTGGGGGAGGACTGCCTGGGTACAATGAGCAGTTCTTC. Translating it yields CSASTGGGGLPGYNEQFF.

The rearrangement links TRBV4-1 to TRBJ2-3, with 14 positions matching TRBD2. The junction had 8 bases not matched to a gene; V was cut back by 1 base and J by 5 bases. CDR1 is MGHRA, CDR2 YSYEKL, per germline. CDR3 length: 18 residues. The CDR3 sequence is CASSQAPGLAGGVDTQYF. The CDR3 DNA sequence: TGCGCCAGCAGCCAAGCCCCTGGACTAGCGGGGGGTGTAGATACGCAGTATTTT.

The chain combines TRBV18 with TRBJ1-1, with 9 bases lining up with TRBD1. This CDR3 region has 15 residues. V was pared by 2 bases and J by 5 bases, with 6 bases of the junction left unmatched. Germline-derived CDR1 and CDR2 are KGHSH and LQKENI. The CDR3 here is CASSPSPDRGTEAFF. For the CDR3, the DNA is TGTGCCAGCTCACCAAGCCCGGACAGGGGAACTGAAGCTTTCTTT.

The chain links TRBV7-6 to TRBJ1-2; 10 nucleotides line up with TRBD1. The V gene end was trimmed by 5 bases and the J gene end by 6 bases; junction bases not matched to a gene: 9. Germline loops: CDR1 SGHVS, CDR2 FNYEAQ. The length of the CDR3 is 15 residues. The CDR3 reads CASSPYPGQGHGYTF. The CDR3 DNA is TGTGCCAGCAGCCCGTATCCGGGACAGGGGCATGGCTACACCTTC.

V gene TRBV7-2 combines with J gene TRBJ1-1; TRBD1 agrees at 8 bases. J was trimmed by 8 bases and V by 6 bases; bases with no gene match: 8. The germline V gene encodes CDR1 SGHTA and CDR2 FQGNSA. CDR3 length: 13 residues. CDR3 region: CASRNRTGMEAFF. The CDR3 nucleotides read TGTGCCAGCAGAAACCGGACAGGGATGGAAGCTTTCTTT.

The rearrangement uses TRBV24-1 and TRBJ2-2; possible D gene TRBD1, 5 bases. Trimming shortened V by 0 bases and J by 1 base, and 11 bases separated the two germline ends. CDR3 length: 17 amino acids. Per germline, CDR1 KGHDR and CDR2 SFDVKD. DNA for the CDR3: TGTGCCACCAGTGATTTGCGTGGGCAGGGGAACACCGGGGAGCTGTTTTTT. Protein: CATSDLRGQGNTGELFF.

In its sample, this clone was seen once. The chain carries TRBV5-1 and TRBJ2-3; TRBD2 matches at 7 bases. Germline CDR1 is SGHRS and CDR2 is YFSETQ. With 2 bases clipped from V and 2 bases from J, the junction kept 23 bases outside the gene matches. The CDR3 covers 21 residues. CDR3: CASSLRPVVGAGVDFTDTQYF. CDR3 sequence (DNA): TGCGCCAGCAGCTTAAGGCCCGTGGTCGGCGCGGGAGTCGATTTCACAGATACGCAGTATTTT.

This sequence joins TRBV6-5 and TRBJ1-6, with D unresolved. Germline lookup yields CDR1 MNHEY and CDR2 SVGAGI. The length of the CDR3 is 15 residues. V was clipped by 6 bases and J by 6 bases, with 15 bases between them. The CDR3 DNA reads TGTGCCAGCAGAAAACCGGGAGCTAGTAATTCACCCCTCCACTTT. Translating gives CASRKPGASNSPLHF.

The rearrangement joins TRBV28 to TRBJ2-6; 7 bases line up with TRBD1. With V trimmed by 2 bases and J by 3 bases, 10 bases remained unmatched. Germline values: CDR1 MDHEN, CDR2 SYDVKM. The CDR3 covers 18 residues. CDR3 sequence: CASSLPNAGGGGANVLTF. The CDR3 DNA reads TGTGCCAGCAGTTTACCAAACGCAGGGGGTGGTGGGGCCAACGTCCTGACTTTC.

A few counts support this clone. The chain uses TRBV19 and TRBJ1-5, with a tentative D call TRBD1 (6 bases). Trimming took 4 bases from V and 5 from J, leaving 12 bases between them. The germline V gene has CDR1 LNHDA and CDR2 SQIVND (reference sequence). CDR3 length: 14 residues. CDR3 DNA: TGTGCCAGTAGTACCAGGGGCCGCGATCAGCCCCAGCATTTT. Encoded protein: CASSTRGRDQPQHF.

V gene TRBV5-1 combines with J gene TRBJ2-5; 9 bases line up with TRBD1. The CDR3 runs to 16 residues. Germline V gives CDR1 SGHRS, CDR2 YFSETQ. V trimming: 4 bases; J trimming: 4 bases; junction bases outside the gene matches: 11. CDR3 protein: CASSPTRQGGRETQYF. The CDR3 bases are TGCGCCAGCAGCCCGACTAGACAGGGGGGTAGAGAGACCCAGTACTTC.

V usage is TRBV13 and J usage is TRBJ2-5; 15 nucleotides line up with TRBD2. V lost 2 bases, J lost 2 bases, and 6 bases stayed unmatched. The CDR3 extends over 18 amino acids. Germline CDR1 reads PRHDT; CDR2 reads FYEKMQ (reference sequence). The CDR3 DNA reads TGTGCCAGCAGCTTAAGAGGACTAGCGGGAGGGGGGCAAGAGACCCAGTACTTC. Translation gives CASSLRGLAGGGQETQYF.

The V call is TRBV2, the J call TRBJ2-1; weak D call: TRBD1 (6 bases). CDR3 size: 16 residues. V lost 7 bases and J 7 bases, leaving 23 bases between the germline ends. Germline V CDR1 and CDR2: SNHLY, FYNNEI. CDR3: CASNLYRDQIGNEQFF. CDR3 bases: TGTGCCAGCAATCTTTACAGGGACCAAATAGGGAATGAGCAGTTCTTC.

The CDR3 loop is CASSLEPTGGSGNTIYF. The CDR3 DNA sequence: TGCGCCAGCAGCTTAGAACCTACAGGGGGTTCTGGAAACACCATATATTTT. The chain combines TRBV5-1 with TRBJ1-3, with 8 bases identical to TRBD1. The trim removed 2 bases at V and 1 base at J, leaving 8 bases unmatched. The V gene's germline CDR1 is SGHRS and CDR2 YFSETQ. There are 17 residues in the CDR3.

This chain connects TRBV18 to TRBJ1-6, with D perhaps matching TRBD1 (6 bases). This CDR3 region has 16 residues. The germline V and J ends were trimmed by 6 bases and 8 bases, with 20 bases remaining between them. Germline V gene sequence: CDR1 KGHSH, CDR2 LQKENI. The CDR3 DNA is TGTGCCAGCTCCTCTCGAAGGCAGGGGCGGCATTCACCCCTCCACTTT. Translating it yields CASSSRRQGRHSPLHF.

Remarks on this clone: The junction differs from germline at one of its ends, possibly a read error. The chain recombines TRBV18 with TRBJ1-1; D is uncertain. Germline lookup yields CDR1 KGHSH and CDR2 LQKENI. The CDR3 contains 13 residues. For the CDR3, the DNA is TGTGCCAGCTTACCATCGAGATCGTTTCAAGCTTTCTTT. Protein sequence: CASLPSRSFQAFF.

The chain joins TRBV27 to TRBJ1-4; a weak D match, TRBD1 (6 bases). This CDR3 has 17 residues. V was trimmed by 5 bases and J by 4 bases, leaving 20 bases between them. Germline assignment: CDR1 MNHEY and CDR2 SMNVEV (reference sequence). The CDR3 spells CASSPRDILQGNEKLFF. CDR3 sequence (DNA): TGTGCCAGCAGTCCTCGGGACATACTGCAGGGTAATGAAAAACTGTTTTTT.

The chain carries TRBV29-1 and TRBJ1-1; D might be TRBD1 (6 bases). Germline CDR1 and CDR2: SQVTM and ANQGSEA. The V end lost 8 bases, the J end lost 4 bases, and 14 bases lay between the germline ends. The CDR3 has 12 residues. The CDR3 coding sequence is TGCAGCACACGCCAGGGGCCCACTGAAGCTTTCTTT. It is translated as CSTRQGPTEAFF.

The genes are TRBV4-1 and TRBJ2-7, with 14 bases matching TRBD2. From germline, CDR1 is MGHRA and CDR2 YSYEKL. The CDR3 has 15 amino acids. Losses at the gene ends were 0 bases for V and 9 bases for J; bases not matched to a gene: 4. The CDR3 is CASSQEGTSGSLQYF. The CDR3 DNA reads TGCGCCAGCAGCCAAGAGGGGACTAGCGGGAGTTTGCAGTACTTC.

The chain couples TRBV6-1 to TRBJ2-1; TRBD2 might be the D (6 bases). CDR1 MNHNS and CDR2 SASEGT come from the germline V gene. The CDR3 is made up of 15 amino acids. Trimming removed 2 bases from V and 1 base from J, with 9 bases in between. CDR3 bases: TGTGCCAGCAGTGAAAGGCGGGGATCCTACAATGAGCAGTTCTTC. Protein sequence: CASSERRGSYNEQFF.

V and J are TRBV19 and TRBJ1-4; 8 bases map to TRBD1. Germline-derived CDR1 and CDR2 are LNHDA and SQIVND (reference sequence). Trimming removed 3 bases from V and 4 bases from J; junction bases left unmatched: 1. CDR3 length: 14 amino acids. Written as DNA, the CDR3 is TGTGCCAGTAGTATGGGACAGGTTAATGAAAAACTGTTTTTT. It translates to CASSMGQVNEKLFF.

The gene calls are TRBV4-2 and TRBJ2-6; no reliable D call. V was clipped by 2 bases and J by 0 bases, with 11 bases between them. Germline CDR1 reads LGHNA; CDR2 reads YNFKEQ. There are 17 residues in the CDR3. For the CDR3, the DNA is TGTGCCAGCAGCCAATCCCATAGCAACTCTGGGGCCAACGTCCTGACTTTC. Its protein product is CASSQSHSNSGANVLTF.

The CDR3 bases are TGCAGTGCAAGGACTCTCCGGGAGCAGTACTTC. Translation: CSARTLREQYF. The J gene is TRBJ2-7, the V gene TRBV20-1, with D maybe TRBD2 (5 bases). Between the trimmed V and J ends, which lost 6 bases and 7 bases, there was a span of 13 bases. Germline CDR1 and CDR2: DFQATT and SNEGSKA (reference sequence). This CDR3 has 11 residues.

This clone was seen a single time. The chain joins TRBV27 to TRBJ1-3; 8 nucleotides align to TRBD1. With 6 bases clipped from V and 2 bases from J, the junction kept 6 bases outside the gene matches. Germline V CDR1 and CDR2: MNHEY, SMNVEV (reference sequence). The CDR3 is made up of 15 amino acids. The CDR3 coding sequence is TGTGCCAGCAGGATGACAGGGGTGGCTGGAAACACCATATATTTT. This sequence encodes CASRMTGVAGNTIYF.

Details on this clone: The germline gene is not matched at one end of the junction; a read error may be the cause. The J gene is TRBJ1-3, the V gene TRBV30; D unresolved. This CDR3 has 13 residues. Per germline, CDR1 GTSNPN and CDR2 SVGIG (reference sequence). CDR3 in amino acids: CARRYGSGNTIYF. The CDR3 DNA follows: TGTGCCCGGAGGTACGGCTCTGGAAACACCATATATTTT.

V usage is TRBV7-9 and J usage is TRBJ1-4; TRBD1 aligns across 7 bases. The CDR3 is made up of 15 amino acids. V trimming: 4 bases; J trimming: 7 bases; junction bases outside the gene matches: 9. Germline lookup yields CDR1 SEHNR and CDR2 FQNEAQ (reference sequence). CDR3 coding DNA: TGTGCCAGCAGCTGGGAGACAGGGTTGTCTGAAAAACTGTTTTTT. This translates into CASSWETGLSEKLFF.

The CDR3 nucleotides are TGTGCCAGCAGCCCCTGGGGACAGCGCTCCTACGAGCAGTACTTC. It codes for CASSPWGQRSYEQYF. V gene TRBV7-8 combines with J gene TRBJ2-7, with 7 nucleotides matching TRBD1. The CDR3 has 15 amino acids. Germline V lookup: CDR1 SGHVS, CDR2 FQNEAQ. V lost 5 bases and J lost 0; bases outside the gene matches: 7.